This T cell receptor (beta chain) was observed in a study of blood T cells in healthy people across ages. The CDR3 consists of 15 residues. With 5 bases clipped from V and 4 bases from J, the junction kept 10 bases outside the gene matches. A second PCR of 7 to 11 cycles used a sample-barcoded 5' primer and a J-beta primer mix. Using its own MiXCR run on the 5' RACE reads, TCRdb lists one record per CDR3 protein. Among around 1,000,000 distinct CDR3 sequences listed, less than 45% were seen once. The chain carries TRBV12-3 or TRBV12-4 and TRBJ1-2, with 7 bases identical to TRBD1. The clonotype comes from a man aged 18 to 29 in good health. Input material: blood. CDR3: CASSPGGGGLYGYTF. CDR3 nucleotide sequence: TGTGCCAGCAGTCCCGGGGGAGGGGGCCTCTATGGCTACACCTTC.